The present T cell receptor (beta chain) was sequenced within a study of blood T cell repertoires in COVID-19. Germline trimming cut 2 bases from V and 0 bases from J; bases unmatched to any gene: 9. The CDR3 sequence is 19 residues long. Germline-derived CDR1 and CDR2 are MDHEN and SYDVKM. Clones were read by immunoSEQ multiplex PCR, and TCRdb kept only the in-frame ones, dropping some. The sample lists about 270,000 clones, around 88% occurring once. In assigning cohorts, the study relied on participant-reported clinical history. Specimen: PBMCs or T cells enriched from blood (not recorded which). This TCR was recovered from a woman in her 40s with acute COVID-19. The rearrangement joins TRBV28 to TRBJ2-2; 10 positions match TRBD2. The CDR3, as DNA: TGTGCCAGCAGTTTACTAGCGGGAGCGTCTAGGGCGAACACCGGGGAGCTGTTTTTT. It codes for CASSLLAGASRANTGELFF.